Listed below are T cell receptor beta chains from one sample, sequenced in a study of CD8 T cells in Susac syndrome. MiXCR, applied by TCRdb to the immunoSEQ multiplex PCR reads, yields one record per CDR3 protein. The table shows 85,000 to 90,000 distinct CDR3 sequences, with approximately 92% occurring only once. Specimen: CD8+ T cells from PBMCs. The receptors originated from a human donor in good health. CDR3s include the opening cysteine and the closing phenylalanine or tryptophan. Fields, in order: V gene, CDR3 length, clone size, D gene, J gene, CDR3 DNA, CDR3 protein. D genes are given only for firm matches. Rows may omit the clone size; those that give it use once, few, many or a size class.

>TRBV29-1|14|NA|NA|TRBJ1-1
TGCAGCGTTGAAGGCGGGTCGGTTACAGCTGAAGCTTTCTTT
CSVEGGSVTAEAFF
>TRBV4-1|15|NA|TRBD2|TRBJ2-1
TGCGCCAGCAGCCAGACTAGCGGGGGGGCCGTTGAGCAGTTCTTC
CASSQTSGGAVEQFF
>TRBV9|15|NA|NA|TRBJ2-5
TGTGCCAGCAGCGCCGCGGCGGGCACCCAAGAGACCCAGTACTTC
CASSAAAGTQETQYF
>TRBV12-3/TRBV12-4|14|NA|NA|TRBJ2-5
TGTGCCAGCAGTCAAAGGGGGGTCTGGGAGACCCAGTACTTC
CASSQRGVWETQYF
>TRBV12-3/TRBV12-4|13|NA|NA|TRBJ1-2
TGTGCCAGCAGTCCAAGGACAGAATATGGCTACACCTTC
CASSPRTEYGYTF
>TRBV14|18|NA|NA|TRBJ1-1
TGTGCCAGCAGCCCCGGGAGGACTCAGACAGAGTTGAACACTGAAGCTTTCTTT
CASSPGRTQTELNTEAFF
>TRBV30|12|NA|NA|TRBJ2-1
TGTGCCTGGAGTGTATGGGGTAATGAGCAGTTCTTC
CAWSVWGNEQFF
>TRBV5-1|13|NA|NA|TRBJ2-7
TGCGCCAGCAGGTACGGGGACTCCTACGAGCAGTACTTC
CASRYGDSYEQYF
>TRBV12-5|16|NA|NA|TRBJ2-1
TGTGCTAGTGGTTCCCCCCAGGAGGCCTTATACAATGAGCAGTTCTTC
CASGSPQEALYNEQFF
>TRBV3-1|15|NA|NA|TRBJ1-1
TGTGCCAGCAGCCCCGAGGTGGGCAGAGACACTGAAGCTTTCTTT
CASSPEVGRDTEAFF
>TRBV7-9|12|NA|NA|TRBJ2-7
TGTGCCAGCAGCTCCACGGGGTGGGAGCAGTACTTC
CASSSTGWEQYF
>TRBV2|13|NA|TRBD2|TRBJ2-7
TGTGCCACCGATATAGCGGGGGCCTACGAGCAGTACTTC
CATDIAGAYEQYF
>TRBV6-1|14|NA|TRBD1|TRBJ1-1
TGTGCCAGCAGTGACCACAGGGGTGGGACTGAAGCTTTCTTT
CASSDHRGGTEAFF
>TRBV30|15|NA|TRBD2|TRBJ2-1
TGTGCCTGGGGTCTAGCGGGGGGCCTCGACAATGAGCAGTTCTTC
CAWGLAGGLDNEQFF
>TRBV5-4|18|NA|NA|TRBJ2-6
TGTGCCAGCAGCCCACGGGTCGTTATCTACTCTGGGGCCAACGTCCTGACTTTC
CASSPRVVIYSGANVLTF
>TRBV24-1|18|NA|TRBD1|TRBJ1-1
TGTGCCACCAGTGTCCGAGGGCGGCGGGACAGGGGGAGGGCTGAAGCTTTCTTT
CATSVRGRRDRGRAEAFF
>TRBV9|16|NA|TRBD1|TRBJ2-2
TGTGCCAGCAGCGTAGTAGGACAGGGGAACACCGGGGAGCTGTTTTTT
CASSVVGQGNTGELFF
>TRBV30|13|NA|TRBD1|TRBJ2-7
TGTGCCTGGAGTACGACAGGGGGCTACGAGCAGTACTTC
CAWSTTGGYEQYF
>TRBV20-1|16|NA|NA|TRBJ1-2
TGCAGTGCTAGAGAAAGGAAAACAGGAGGGTTCGGAGGCTACACCTTC
CSARERKTGGFGGYTF
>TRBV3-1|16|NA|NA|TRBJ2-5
TGTGCCAGCAGCCAAGATCGAGGGGGGGCACGGGAGACCCAGTACTTC
CASSQDRGGARETQYF
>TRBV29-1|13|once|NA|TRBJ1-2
TGCAGCGCTCTGGAGGGGGGGGCGCAGGGCTACACCTTC
CSALEGGAQGYTF
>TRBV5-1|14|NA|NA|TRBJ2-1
TGCGCCAGCACCATGGCGGGGGCGAGCAATGAGCAGTTCTTC
CASTMAGASNEQFF
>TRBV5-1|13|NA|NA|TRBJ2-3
TGCGCCAGCAGCCTAGGCAGGGCAGATACGCAGTATTTT
CASSLGRADTQYF
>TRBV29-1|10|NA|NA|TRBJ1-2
TGCAGCGTTAAGGAAGCGGGCTACACCTTC
CSVKEAGYTF
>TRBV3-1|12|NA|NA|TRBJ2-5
TGTGCCAGCAAGGGGACTGGGGAGACCCAGTACTTC
CASKGTGETQYF
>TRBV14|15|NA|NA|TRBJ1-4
TGTGCCAGCAGCCAATATCTGGGGAATAATGAAAAACTGTTTTTT
CASSQYLGNNEKLFF
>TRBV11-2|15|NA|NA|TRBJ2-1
TGTGCCAGCAGCTCCTGGGAAGTTCAAGGCAATGAGCAGTTCTTC
CASSSWEVQGNEQFF
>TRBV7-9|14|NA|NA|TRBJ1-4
TGTGCCAGCAGCTTACAGGGAACTAATGAAAAACTGTTTTTT
CASSLQGTNEKLFF
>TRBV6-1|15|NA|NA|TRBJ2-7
TGTGCCAGCAGTCTTCGGCTAGCGCACTCCTACGAGCAGTACTTC
CASSLRLAHSYEQYF
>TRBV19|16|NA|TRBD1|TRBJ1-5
TGTGCCAGTATCGGAGGGGACAGGGGCTTTAATCAGCCCCAGCATTTT
CASIGGDRGFNQPQHF
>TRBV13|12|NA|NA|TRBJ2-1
TGTGCCAGCAGCTTAGGGGCCCAGAAGGAGTTCTTC
CASSLGAQKEFF
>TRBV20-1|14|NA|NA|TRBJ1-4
TGCAGTGCTAGAGTGACAGCAACTAATGAAAAACTGTTTTTT
CSARVTATNEKLFF